This TCR beta chain was obtained from a study of cytomegalovirus exposure and HLA in healthy donors. Regarding the study as a whole: Among the CMV-associated chains, three were confirmed in vitro as specific for CMV antigens. Overall, around 160 TCR beta chains were annotated as cytomegalovirus-associated.

Details on this clone: Its antigen remains unknown.

Here immunoSEQ multiplex PCR was the method, and the copy in TCRdb shows in-frame clones only, minus some. The table records about 84,000 clones, roughly 90% of them present only once. Sequencing input: PBMCs. The receptor's source is a man under 40 in good health and CMV-seronegative.

The CDR3 DNA sequence: TGTGCCAGCAGGAAGACAGGGGACTATGGCTACACCTTC. It specifies CASRKTGDYGYTF. This chain uses TRBV27 with TRBJ1-2; 8 bases line up with TRBD1. Germline lookup yields CDR1 MNHEY and CDR2 SMNVEV (reference sequence). The CDR3 has 13 residues. The ends lost 6 bases at V and 3 bases at J; junction bases unmatched: 3.